Listed here are 19 T cell receptor beta chains from one sample, sequenced in a study of T cell responses to AZD1222 COVID-19 vaccine. Assay used: immunoSEQ multiplex PCR; TCRdb lists only in-frame clones, some missing. Of 180,000 or so clones in the sample, roughly 92% were seen once. Sequences were derived from peripheral blood, sampled on day 0 of AZD1222 vaccination. Receptors were obtained from an adult in good health.

This chain uses TRBV4-2 with TRBJ2-7; D unresolved. From germline, CDR1 is LGHNA and CDR2 YNFKEQ. Trimming pared 0 bases from V and 0 bases from J, leaving 6 bases between. This CDR3 is 14 amino acids long. CDR3 in amino acids: CASSQERTSYEQYF. CDR3 in DNA: TGTGCCAGCAGCCAAGAAAGGACCTCCTACGAGCAGTACTTC.

This clone was recorded once. The CDR3 DNA sequence: TGTGCCAGCAGCTTAGATGGGGGGTTAAATGAAAAACTGTTTTTT. Encoded protein: CASSLDGGLNEKLFF. V gene TRBV7-2 combines with J gene TRBJ1-4; possible D gene TRBD1, 5 bases. Per the germline V gene, CDR1 is SGHTA and CDR2 is FQGNSA. The CDR3 is 15 amino acids. V lost 1 base and J 5 bases, leaving 11 bases between the germline ends. The whole variable domain, filled in from reference TRBV7-2 and TRBJ1-4, reads GAGVSQSPSNKVTEKGKDVELRCDPISGHTALYWYRQSLGQGLEFLIYFQGNSAPDKSGLPSDRFSAERTGGSVSTLTIQRTQQEDSAVYLCASSLDGGLNEKLFFGSGTQLSVL.

The gene calls are TRBV5-4 and TRBJ2-2; TRBD2 matches at 10 bases. Unmatched junction bases numbered 11, after V lost 9 bases and J lost 3 bases. The CDR3 has 16 residues. CDR1 and CDR2 (germline): SGHNT, YYREEE (reference sequence). CDR3 nucleotides: TGTGCCATCCCGACTAGCGGGCCTGCGGACACCGGGGAGCTGTTTTTT. Protein product: CAIPTSGPADTGELFF.

The rearrangement joins TRBV24-1 to TRBJ1-2; TRBD1 matches at 7 bases. The CDR3 contains 15 residues. V shed 3 bases, J shed 1 base, and the junction held 4 bases outside the gene matches. Per the germline V gene, CDR1 is KGHDR and CDR2 is SFDVKD. CDR3 bases: TGTGCCACCAGTGATACTACAGGGGATAACTATGGCTACACCTTC. Translating gives CATSDTTGDNYGYTF.

This sequence joins TRBV5-4 and TRBJ1-4; D is ambiguous. Germline values: CDR1 SGHNT, CDR2 YYREEE (reference sequence). V was cut by 1 base and J by 2 bases, with 15 bases left in between. This CDR3 is 17 amino acids long. The CDR3 protein is CASSLSAIGGTNEKLFF. The CDR3 region has the DNA TGTGCCAGCAGCTTGTCGGCCATCGGAGGGACTAATGAAAAACTGTTTTTT.

This sequence joins TRBV30 and TRBJ2-7; the match to TRBD1 covers 10 bases. The CDR3 runs to 14 residues. J gave up 3 bases and V 5 bases, and 7 bases lay outside the gene matches. Germline loops: CDR1 GTSNPN, CDR2 SVGIG (reference sequence). The DNA of the CDR3 is TGTGCCTGGGCTACCGGGACAGGGGACTACGAGCAGTACTTC. As protein: CAWATGTGDYEQYF.

The rearrangement joins TRBV14 to TRBJ2-1; D possibly uses TRBD1 or TRBD2 (5 bases each). The CDR3 is 15 amino acids. Germline V gene data show CDR1 as SGHDN and CDR2 as FVKESK. The V and J ends lost 0 bases and 2 bases respectively, with 8 bases between them. The chain's CDR3 is CASSQERGAYNEQFF. In DNA form, the CDR3 reads TGTGCCAGCAGCCAAGAAAGAGGGGCCTACAATGAGCAGTTCTTC.

The V gene is TRBV2, the J gene TRBJ1-3; 9 bases line up with TRBD1. Looked up from germline, CDR1 is SNHLY and CDR2 is FYNNEI. With 7 bases clipped from V and 3 bases from J, the junction kept 7 bases outside the gene matches. The CDR3 has 15 amino acids. The CDR3 protein is CASTYGQGNGNTIYF. The CDR3 nucleotides read TGTGCCAGCACCTACGGACAGGGGAATGGAAACACCATATATTTT.

The chain links TRBV5-6 to TRBJ2-7; TRBD2 agrees at 12 bases. From germline, CDR1 is SGHDT and CDR2 YYEEEE. The ends lost 4 bases at V and 6 bases at J; junction bases unmatched: 11. The CDR3 is 16 amino acids. In nucleotides, the CDR3 is TGTGCCAGCAGCCACTACCGACTAGCGGGAGATTTCGAGCAGTACTTC. This gives the protein CASSHYRLAGDFEQYF.

This sequence joins TRBV19 and TRBJ1-4, with 7 bases matching TRBD1. Germline trimming cut 8 bases from V and 7 bases from J; bases unmatched to any gene: 10. The length of the CDR3 is 14 residues. Germline V gene sequence: CDR1 LNHDA, CDR2 SQIVND (reference sequence). The CDR3 protein is CASRRQGSAEKLFF. CDR3 DNA sequence: TGTGCCAGTCGCAGACAGGGAAGTGCTGAAAAACTGTTTTTT.

The chain employs TRBV2 and TRBJ2-5; maybe TRBD1 (5 bases). The CDR3 spans 12 residues. V lost 3 bases and J lost 5, with 7 bases in between. The germline gives CDR1 SNHLY, CDR2 FYNNEI. The CDR3 spells CASSEYRETQYF. CDR3 bases: TGTGCCAGCAGTGAGTACAGGGAGACCCAGTACTTC.

This chain links TRBV5-1 with TRBJ1-1, with D possibly matching TRBD1 (5 bases). The V gene lost 4 bases and the J gene lost 4 bases, with 14 bases spanning the gap. The CDR3 covers 14 residues. CDR1 and CDR2 from the germline V gene are SGHRS and YFSETQ. The CDR3, as DNA: TGCGCCAGCAGCGTCCACGGGGGAGGCACTGAAGCTTTCTTT. Its protein is CASSVHGGGTEAFF.

This clone showed up just once. The genes are TRBV18 and TRBJ1-2; unclear D gene. The germline V and J ends were trimmed by 0 bases and 5 bases, with 7 bases remaining between them. The CDR3 loop spans 13 amino acids. CDR1 and CDR2 (germline): KGHSH, LQKENI. This CDR3 reads CASSPPTNYGYTF. The CDR3 nucleotides read TGTGCCAGCTCACCACCGACAAATTATGGCTACACCTTC.

This clone showed up just once. V usage is TRBV4-1 and J usage is TRBJ1-5; no firm D call. CDR3 length: 15 residues. The V gene lost 7 bases and the J gene lost 5 bases, with 18 bases spanning the gap. Germline V gene data show CDR1 as MGHRA and CDR2 as YSYEKL. As DNA, the CDR3 is TGCGCCAGCAAGGTGAGCCTTAGCAGCGATCAGCCCCAGCATTTT. Amino acids: CASKVSLSSDQPQHF.

This rearrangement joins TRBV7-2 to TRBJ2-1; unclear D gene. This CDR3 has 15 amino acids. Per the germline V gene, CDR1 is SGHTA and CDR2 is FQGNSA. Trimming took 5 bases from V and 8 from J, leaving 19 bases between them. The CDR3 DNA reads TGTGCCAGCAGCCCAACCAGCAGATCATTACATGAGCAGTTCTTC. Translated: CASSPTSRSLHEQFF. Looking up the rest from reference TRBV7-2 and TRBJ2-1 gives the full variable domain: GAGVSQSPSNKVTEKGKDVELRCDPISGHTALYWYRQSLGQGLEFLIYFQGNSAPDKSGLPSDRFSAERTGGSVSTLTIQRTQQEDSAVYLCASSPTSRSLHEQFFGPGTRLTVL.

The chain uses TRBV6-5 and TRBJ2-7; TRBD1 agrees at 9 bases. Germline V CDR1 and CDR2: MNHEY, SVGAGI. The CDR3 sequence is 13 residues long. After removal of 10 bases from V and 5 bases from J, the junction contained 9 bases not matched to a gene. As DNA, the CDR3 is TGTGCCAACGGCCGGGACAGGGAGGACGAGCAGTACTTC. It encodes CANGRDREDEQYF.

This clone occurred once. The gene calls are TRBV4-1 and TRBJ2-3, with a weak D call TRBD2 (6 bases). CDR3 length equals 16 residues. Trimming removed 0 bases at V and 6 bases at J, with 16 bases between. Germline V CDR1 and CDR2: MGHRA, YSYEKL. CDR3 nucleotide sequence: TGCGCCAGCAGCCAAGAGGCGGGGATTAGCGGCGATACGCAGTATTTT. This gives the protein CASSQEAGISGDTQYF.

The chain combines TRBV18 with TRBJ1-4; unclear D gene. This CDR3 region has 15 residues. Trimming took off 1 base at V and 2 bases at J, with 8 bases between the two ends. CDR1 and CDR2 from the germline V gene are KGHSH and LQKENI. CDR3 nucleotides: TGTGCCAGCTCACCACGCCAGCCTACTAATGAAAAACTGTTTTTT. Translating it yields CASSPRQPTNEKLFF.

The CDR3 coding sequence is TGCGCCAGCAGCTTGGCTGGCGGCTACACCTTC. Its protein product is CASSLAGGYTF. The chain links TRBV5-1 to TRBJ1-2; no clear D. The germline V and J ends were trimmed by 0 bases and 8 bases, with 5 bases remaining between them. The length of the CDR3 is 11 residues. Germline CDR1 and CDR2: SGHRS and YFSETQ.